The T cell receptor beta chain under discussion was sequenced for a study of molecular identifiers for immune sequencing clone quantification. This clonotype was counted only a few times. MiXCR, run by TCRdb on the PCR reads, gives a single entry per CDR3 protein. This table holds over 550,000 distinct CDR3 sequences, less than 30% found once. This CDR3 is built from 13 residues. The V and J ends lost 3 bases and 5 bases, in that order; junction bases with no gene match: 3. Germline CDR1 reads MDHEN; CDR2 reads SYDVKM. V is TRBV28 and J is TRBJ2-7, with 8 bases identical to TRBD1. This clonotype originated in a human donor in good health. Some libraries in this study had Jurkat cell RNA spiked in. The sample was naive CD8+ T cells from blood, with Jurkat cell RNA spiked in. As for subset: FACS-sorted CD8+CD4-CCR7+CD45RA+ naive T cells. CDR3 coding DNA: TGTGCCAGCAGTTTCAGGGGGCTCAACGAGCAGTACTTC. Translating it yields CASSFRGLNEQYF.